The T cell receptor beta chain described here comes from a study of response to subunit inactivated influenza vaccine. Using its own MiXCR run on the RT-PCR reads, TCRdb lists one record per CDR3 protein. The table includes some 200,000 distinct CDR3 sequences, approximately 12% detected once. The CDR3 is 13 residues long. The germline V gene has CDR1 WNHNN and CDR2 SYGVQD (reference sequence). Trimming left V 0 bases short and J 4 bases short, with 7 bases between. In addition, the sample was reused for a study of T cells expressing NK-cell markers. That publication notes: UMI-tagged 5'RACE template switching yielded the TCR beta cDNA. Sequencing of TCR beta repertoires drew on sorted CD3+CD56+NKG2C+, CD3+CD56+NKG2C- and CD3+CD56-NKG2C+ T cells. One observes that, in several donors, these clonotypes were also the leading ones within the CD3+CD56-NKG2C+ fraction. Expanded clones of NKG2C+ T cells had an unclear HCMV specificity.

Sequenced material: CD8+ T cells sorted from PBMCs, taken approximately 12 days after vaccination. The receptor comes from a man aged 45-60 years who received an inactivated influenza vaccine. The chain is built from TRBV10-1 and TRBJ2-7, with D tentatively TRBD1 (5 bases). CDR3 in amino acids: CASSESPGYEQYF. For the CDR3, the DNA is TGCGCCAGCAGTGAGTCGCCAGGGTACGAGCAGTACTTC.